These 21 T cell receptor beta chains originate from one sample sequenced in a study of blood T cell repertoires in COVID-19. Here immunoSEQ multiplex PCR was the method, and the copy in TCRdb shows in-frame clones only, minus some. The sample holds approximately 300,000 clones, about 90% seen once. The specimen sequenced was peripheral blood. These receptors originate from a woman aged 45-59 years who had recovered from COVID-19.

The chain couples TRBV30 to TRBJ1-2; 7 positions agree with TRBD1. The CDR3 length is 14 residues. Per the germline V gene, CDR1 is GTSNPN and CDR2 is SVGIG (reference sequence). V lost 2 bases, J lost 8 bases, and 11 bases stayed unmatched. CDR3 amino acids: CAWSPPDRAYGYTF. DNA for the CDR3: TGTGCCTGGAGTCCGCCCGACAGGGCGTACGGCTACACCTTC. The full variable domain, completed using reference TRBV30 and TRBJ1-2, is SQTIHQWPATLVQPVGSPLSLECTVEGTSNPNLYWYRQAAGRGLQLLFYSVGIGQISSEVPQNLSASRPQDRQFILSSKKLLLSDSGFYLCAWSPPDRAYGYTFGSGTRLTVV.

This rearrangement joins TRBV5-1 to TRBJ2-2; 12 nucleotides match TRBD2. The CDR3 runs 16 residues. The J segment lost 7 bases and the V segment lost 4 bases, leaving 8 bases of the junction unmatched. Germline assignment: CDR1 SGHRS and CDR2 YFSETQ. This chain's CDR3 is CASSLTLTSGSGELFF. The CDR3 region has the DNA TGCGCCAGCAGCCTTACCCTGACTAGCGGGAGCGGGGAGCTGTTTTTT.

The V and J genes are TRBV11-3 and TRBJ2-7; TRBD1 matches 11 bases. V shed 1 base and J 6 bases; nucleotides not matched to a gene: 2. This CDR3 contains 14 residues. Germline V CDR1 and CDR2: SGHNT, YENEEA. The CDR3 nucleotides read TGTGCCAGCAGCTTAGCCGGACAGGGGGCCGAGCAGTACTTC. Translating it yields CASSLAGQGAEQYF.

The table lists this clone with a few counts. The chain has TRBV2 and TRBJ2-2; 8 bases line up with TRBD2. This CDR3 has 15 amino acids. V lost 2 bases, J lost 5 bases, and 4 bases stayed unmatched. Per the germline V gene, CDR1 is SNHLY and CDR2 is FYNNEI. This CDR3 reads CASSELRGETGELFF. The CDR3 region has the DNA TGTGCCAGCAGTGAACTGCGGGGGGAAACCGGGGAGCTGTTTTTT.

The chain is built from TRBV11-2 and TRBJ2-1; 11 bases are a match to TRBD2. Per the germline V gene, CDR1 is SGHAT and CDR2 is FQNNGV. After removal of 5 bases from V and 4 bases from J, the junction contained 10 bases not matched to a gene. The CDR3 runs to 17 residues. Here the CDR3 DNA reads TGTGCCAGCAGCCCCATTAGCGGGAGGGGATTATACAATGAGCAGTTCTTC. Translation: CASSPISGRGLYNEQFF.

This clone was seen a handful of times. The CDR3 DNA follows: TGTGCCAGCAGCCGACAGGGGGGGACTGAAGCTTTCTTT. Encoded protein: CASSRQGGTEAFF. The chain recombines TRBV7-9 with TRBJ1-1; 9 bases agree with TRBD1. The CDR3 spans 13 residues. Germline values: CDR1 SEHNR, CDR2 FQNEAQ (reference sequence). The V segment lost 5 bases and the J segment 5 bases; nucleotides outside the gene matches: 3.

The rearrangement uses TRBV28 and TRBJ2-1, with D possibly being TRBD2 (6 bases). V shed 6 bases and J shed 5 bases, with 17 bases lying between them. Germline lookup yields CDR1 MDHEN and CDR2 SYDVKM. CDR3 length equals 15 residues. The CDR3 coding sequence is TGTGCCAGCAGGGGGAGGTGGCGGGGAGACAATGAGCAGTTCTTC. Its translation is CASRGRWRGDNEQFF.

The V call is TRBV5-1, the J call TRBJ1-1; no reliable D call. Trimming removed 2 bases at V and 0 bases at J, with 11 bases between. The CDR3 length is 15 residues. Per germline, CDR1 SGHRS and CDR2 YFSETQ. The CDR3 nucleotides are TGCGCCAGCAGCTTAGGACTGTCTATGAACACTGAAGCTTTCTTT. It translates to CASSLGLSMNTEAFF. Full variable domain (outside the CDR3, taken from reference TRBV5-1 and TRBJ1-1): KAGVTQTPRYLIKTRGQQVTLSCSPISGHRSVSWYQQTPGQGLQFLFEYFSETQRNKGNFPGRFSGRQFSNSRSEMNVSTLELGDSALYLCASSLGLSMNTEAFFGQGTRLTVV.

This chain connects TRBV11-2 to TRBJ1-1, with D perhaps matching TRBD1 (5 bases). V lost 1 base, J lost 6 bases, and 15 bases lay in between. The CDR3 has 15 amino acids. Germline V CDR1 and CDR2: SGHAT, FQNNGV. DNA for the CDR3: TGTGCCAGCAGCTTAGTTGGGGGGACGGTCGCTGAAGCTTTCTTT. Translating gives CASSLVGGTVAEAFF.

V gene TRBV27 combines with J gene TRBJ1-6; TRBD1 matches at 8 bases. Germline V gene sequence: CDR1 MNHEY, CDR2 SMNVEV (reference sequence). CDR3 size: 16 residues. V lost 6 bases and J lost 0; bases outside the gene matches: 4. The CDR3 sequence: CASSTGQGSYNSPLHF. The CDR3 DNA reads as TGTGCCAGCAGCACTGGACAGGGCTCCTATAATTCACCCCTCCACTTT.

The CDR3 bases are TGTGCCAGCAGCGTAGAGGGGTCTGAAGCTTTCTTT. This encodes CASSVEGSEAFF. The V gene is TRBV9, the J gene TRBJ1-1; tentative D call: TRBD1 (5 bases). The CDR3 sequence is 12 residues long. Germline V lookup: CDR1 SGDLS, CDR2 YYNGEE. V was pared by 0 bases and J by 6 bases, with 6 bases between.

V and J are TRBV7-3 and TRBJ2-1; 7 bases fit TRBD2. The germline CDR1 and CDR2 sequences are SGHTA and FQGTGA. Losses at the gene ends were 5 bases for V and 6 bases for J; bases not matched to a gene: 10. This CDR3 comprises 15 residues. DNA for the CDR3: TGTGCCAGCAGCCGACTAGCAGTGGGGAGCAATGAGCAGTTCTTC. This translates into CASSRLAVGSNEQFF.

The chain has TRBV6-1 and TRBJ2-7, with TRBD1 matching over 7 bases. The CDR3 has 15 residues. CDR1 and CDR2 (germline): MNHNS, SASEGT. The junction had 8 bases not matched to a gene; V was cut back by 5 bases and J by 1 base. CDR3 sequence: CASSHGQVLSYEQYF. In DNA form, the CDR3 reads TGTGCCAGCAGTCACGGACAGGTACTTTCCTACGAGCAGTACTTC.

The V and J genes are TRBV11-2 and TRBJ2-1; 8 bases align to TRBD2. Germline V lookup: CDR1 SGHAT, CDR2 FQNNGV. The CDR3 has 14 amino acids. J lost 7 bases, V lost 1 base, and 3 bases had no gene match. DNA of the CDR3: TGTGCCAGCAGCTTAGCGGGAGGGCCGAATGAGCAGTTCTTC. Amino acids: CASSLAGGPNEQFF.

The chain joins TRBV5-6 to TRBJ1-2; 9 bases match TRBD1. With 4 bases clipped from V and 4 bases from J, the junction kept 8 bases outside the gene matches. The CDR3 consists of 15 residues. Germline V gene sequence: CDR1 SGHDT, CDR2 YYEEEE. This CDR3 is CASSPRRGQGYGYTF. The CDR3 coding sequence is TGTGCCAGCAGCCCCCGGAGGGGACAGGGCTATGGCTACACCTTC.

The V call is TRBV6-2 or TRBV6-3, the J call TRBJ1-2, with a possible D match to TRBD1 (6 bases). Trimming took off 2 bases at V and 5 bases at J, with 12 bases between the two ends. This CDR3 contains 14 residues. Germline V gene lookup returns CDR1 MNHEY and CDR2 SVGEGT. The CDR3 spells CASSYPQGYYGYTF. For the CDR3, the DNA is TGTGCCAGCAGTTACCCGCAGGGGTATTATGGCTACACCTTC.

V and J are TRBV5-1 and TRBJ2-7; 10 nucleotides agree with TRBD2. The CDR3 spans 16 residues. The germline V gene encodes CDR1 SGHRS and CDR2 YFSETQ. V was pared by 0 bases and J by 5 bases, with 8 bases of the junction left unmatched. The CDR3 bases are TGCGCCAGCAGCTTGGATCCAGCGGGAGGGCCCGACGAGCAGTACTTC. This codes for CASSLDPAGGPDEQYF.

Points on this clone: One junction end does not reproduce the germline sequence, and a read error may be involved. CDR3 sequence (DNA): TGTGCCAGCAGATACTGGACAGGGGTTAACTATGGCTACACCTTC. Protein sequence: CASRYWTGVNYGYTF. The J gene is TRBJ1-2, the V gene TRBV6-5, with 9 bases lining up with TRBD1. Germline V lookup: CDR1 MNHEY, CDR2 SVGAGI. The CDR3 sequence is 15 residues long.

This clone has just one count. CDR3 loop: CASSLEQGSRFF. CDR3 DNA: TGCGCCAGCAGCTTGGAGCAGGGTTCACGGTTCTTC. The chain uses TRBV5-1 and TRBJ2-1, with D possibly being TRBD1 (5 bases). The germline V gene has CDR1 SGHRS and CDR2 YFSETQ. The ends were cut back, 0 bases at V and 15 bases at J, with 13 bases in the middle. CDR3 length equals 12 residues.

The V call is TRBV5-5, the J call TRBJ2-7; the D gene is possibly TRBD2 (5 bases). V lost 4 bases and J 4 bases, leaving 12 bases between the germline ends. Germline loops: CDR1 SGHKS, CDR2 YYEKEE (reference sequence). CDR3 length: 13 residues. This CDR3 reads CASSREDLYEQYF. The DNA for the CDR3 is TGTGCCAGCAGCCGGGAAGACTTATACGAGCAGTACTTC.

V usage is TRBV27 and J usage is TRBJ1-6; possible D gene TRBD1, 5 bases. The CDR3 is 16 residues long. V lost 5 bases to trimming and J lost 9 bases, with 20 bases between them. The germline gives CDR1 MNHEY, CDR2 SMNVEV (reference sequence). The CDR3 DNA sequence: TGTGCCAGCAGTCCACGGGACTTCCTAGGGCGTTCACCCCTCCACTTT. This translates into CASSPRDFLGRSPLHF.